Each of the 30 T cell receptor beta chains below was sequenced from the same sample in a study of Ad26.COV2.S vaccination and SARS-CoV-2 variants. Using immunoSEQ multiplex PCR, the repertoire was profiled, and TCRdb retains in-frame clones only, with some absent. The sample shows about 390,000 clones, less than 90% of them seen only once. The treatment here: about 20 received Ad26.COV2.S at low or high dose, single or two shots; about 5 received placebo; per-sample allocation not given. Day 63 following the first vaccine or placebo injection was when the samples were taken. Here the sequenced sample was peripheral blood, taken in a trial of Ad26.COV2.S vaccine versus placebo. These receptors were collected from a person aged 18-60 years who received the Ad26.COV2.S COVID-19 vaccine or a placebo.

The genes are TRBV7-9 and TRBJ1-1; TRBD1 aligns across 9 bases. V shed 5 bases and J 5 bases; nucleotides not matched to a gene: 0. Per germline, CDR1 SEHNR and CDR2 FQNEAQ (reference sequence). There are 12 residues in the CDR3. The CDR3, as DNA: TGTGCCAGCAGCGGACAGGGGACTGAAGCTTTCTTT. It encodes CASSGQGTEAFF.

The chain joins TRBV28 to TRBJ1-1; 8 bases map to TRBD1. CDR3 size: 12 residues. J was trimmed by 8 bases and V by 6 bases; bases with no gene match: 5. The germline V gene has CDR1 MDHEN and CDR2 SYDVKM. Written as DNA, the CDR3 is TGTGCCAGCAGGGACAGGGAGTGGGAAGCTTTCTTT. It specifies CASRDREWEAFF.

J is TRBJ1-5 and V is TRBV21-1; TRBD1 was called by the table and not checked on the DNA. TRBV21-1 is a pseudogene segment. This CDR3 spans 16 amino acids. The CDR3 loop reads CASSKFPGTSNQPQHF. The CDR3 DNA follows: TGTGCCAGCAGCAAATTTCCAGGCACTAGCAATCAGCCCCAGCATTTT.

The V and J genes are TRBV7-9 and TRBJ1-2; unclear D gene. Germline assignment: CDR1 SEHNR and CDR2 FQNEAQ (reference sequence). This CDR3 has 16 amino acids. V was shortened by 5 bases and J by 4 bases, with 20 bases between the two germline ends. CDR3 bases: TGTGCCAGCAGCCAAGAAAAAAGTGGCTTTGGCTATGGCTACACCTTC. It specifies CASSQEKSGFGYGYTF.

V is TRBV7-2 and J is TRBJ1-1; a possible D gene is TRBD1 (6 bases). The V gene lost 5 bases and the J gene lost 4 bases, with 17 bases spanning the gap. Germline V lookup: CDR1 SGHTA, CDR2 FQGNSA. The CDR3 spans 15 residues. This CDR3 is CASSTQGDRGTEAFF. CDR3 DNA sequence: TGTGCCAGCAGCACACAGGGTGATAGGGGCACTGAAGCTTTCTTT.

In this sample, this clone turned up once. This chain connects TRBV18 to TRBJ1-3; D unresolved. The CDR3 loop spans 15 amino acids. The germline CDR1 and CDR2 sequences are KGHSH and LQKENI. V shed 6 bases and J shed 0 bases, with 12 bases lying between them. CDR3 in DNA: TGTGCCAGCTCGGCGCGGAGGTCCTCTGGAAACACCATATATTTT. It yields the protein CASSARRSSGNTIYF.

This clone was detected only once. The chain uses TRBV5-5 and TRBJ2-1; D is possibly TRBD1 (6 bases). V was cut by 4 bases and J by 0 bases, with 17 bases left in between. Germline V gene data show CDR1 as SGHKS and CDR2 as YYEKEE (reference sequence). This CDR3 comprises 17 residues. The CDR3 DNA is TGTGCCAGCAGCCGTATTTTGGACAGCAGCTCCTACAATGAGCAGTTCTTC. Its protein product is CASSRILDSSSYNEQFF.

The V gene is TRBV6-6, the J gene TRBJ2-3, with D maybe TRBD1 (6 bases). V lost 6 bases to trimming and J lost 7 bases, with 14 bases between them. Germline loops: CDR1 MNHNY, CDR2 SVGAGI (reference sequence). CDR3 length: 13 amino acids. CDR3 coding DNA: TGTGCCAGCAGCCTGGACAGTCCAAATACGCAGTATTTT. Protein: CASSLDSPNTQYF.

The chain joins TRBV2 to TRBJ1-2; no reliable D call. The CDR3 has 12 amino acids. V gave up 8 bases and J gave up 0 bases, with 7 bases separating them. Germline CDR1 is SNHLY and CDR2 is FYNNEI. The CDR3 DNA reads as TGTGCCAGCCGCCAATCTAACTATGGCTACACCTTC. Its translation is CASRQSNYGYTF.

The gene calls are TRBV21-1 and TRBJ1-5; the table's D call, TRBD1, was not checked against the DNA. TRBV21-1 is classified as a pseudogene. The CDR3 is 19 residues long. The CDR3 loop is CASSKARGDRIGCNQPQHF. CDR3 DNA sequence: TGTGCCAGCAGCAAAGCCCGAGGGGACAGGATTGGGTGCAATCAGCCCCAGCATTTT.

The chain couples TRBV5-1 to TRBJ2-2; D is ambiguous. V dropped 2 bases and J dropped 4 bases, with 12 bases sitting between them. The CDR3 is 15 amino acids. Germline V gives CDR1 SGHRS, CDR2 YFSETQ. The CDR3 DNA sequence: TGCGCCAGCAGCTTCGACCTCGCCCCCACCGGGGAGCTGTTTTTT. This encodes CASSFDLAPTGELFF. The full variable domain, in which reference TRBV5-1 and TRBJ2-2 provide the parts outside the CDR3, is KAGVTQTPRYLIKTRGQQVTLSCSPISGHRSVSWYQQTPGQGLQFLFEYFSETQRNKGNFPGRFSGRQFSNSRSEMNVSTLELGDSALYLCASSFDLAPTGELFFGEGSRLTVL.

The J gene is TRBJ2-5, the V gene TRBV6-2 or TRBV6-3; D call uncertain. In germline, CDR1 is MNHEY, CDR2 SVGEGT. Trimming pared 3 bases from V and 7 bases from J, leaving 9 bases between. The length of the CDR3 is 12 residues. CDR3 nucleotides: TGTGCCAGCAGTTATCCCGCAGGGACCCAGTACTTC. Translation: CASSYPAGTQYF.

This sequence joins TRBV6-5 and TRBJ1-1; D is ambiguous. The ends were cut back, 4 bases at V and 7 bases at J, with 19 bases in the middle. Germline loops: CDR1 MNHEY, CDR2 SVGAGI. CDR3 length: 15 residues. CDR3 coding DNA: TGTGCCAGCAGTTCCCTGAAGGGAGGGAGTGGTGAAGCTTTCTTT. This codes for CASSSLKGGSGEAFF.

A remark on this clone: The identical CDR3 is also encoded by other nucleotide sequences in the sample. The chain combines TRBV11-2 with TRBJ1-1; no reliable D call. This CDR3 has 13 residues. The V gene lost 2 bases and the J gene lost 2 bases, with 6 bases spanning the gap. Germline loops: CDR1 SGHAT, CDR2 FQNNGV. The CDR3 DNA reads as TGTGCCAGCAGCTTACATTTCAACACTGAAGCTTTCTTT. It translates to CASSLHFNTEAFF.

This chain uses TRBV6-1 with TRBJ1-6; possible D gene TRBD1, 5 bases. The CDR3 spans 15 residues. Per germline, CDR1 MNHNS and CDR2 SASEGT. V lost 3 bases, J lost 7 bases, and 13 bases lay in between. Here the CDR3 reads CASSDDSLGNSPLHF. The CDR3, as DNA: TGTGCCAGCAGTGACGACAGCCTCGGGAATTCACCCCTCCACTTT.

This clone was seen once. This chain joins TRBV14 and TRBJ2-7; no firm D call. The germline gives CDR1 SGHDN, CDR2 FVKESK. V lost 2 bases and J 3 bases, leaving 11 bases between the germline ends. The CDR3 consists of 14 residues. The CDR3 here is CASSQYLTNYEQYF. The CDR3 coding sequence is TGTGCCAGCAGCCAATACCTGACAAACTACGAGCAGTACTTC.

The rearrangement uses TRBV2 and TRBJ1-2; D gene uncertain. This CDR3 has 14 amino acids. Germline loops: CDR1 SNHLY, CDR2 FYNNEI. Trimming took 5 bases from V and 1 from J, leaving 11 bases between them. CDR3 sequence: CASSTTKDNYGYTF. In DNA, the CDR3 is TGTGCCAGCAGTACCACGAAGGATAACTATGGCTACACCTTC.

This rearrangement joins TRBV28 to TRBJ2-7; TRBD1 agrees at 8 bases. The CDR3 totals 14 residues. J was trimmed by 7 bases and V by 3 bases; bases with no gene match: 8. Germline CDR1 reads MDHEN; CDR2 reads SYDVKM. CDR3 bases: TGTGCCAGCAGTTTGGGCCAGGGGGCTGGTGAGCAGTACTTC. Translating gives CASSLGQGAGEQYF.

The J gene is TRBJ1-2, the V gene TRBV5-4; tentative D call: TRBD1 (5 bases). V dropped 9 bases and J dropped 1 base, with 7 bases sitting between them. The CDR3 loop spans 11 amino acids. CDR1 is SGHNT and CDR2 is YYREEE in the germline V gene (reference sequence). CDR3 protein: CATQGNYGYTF. The CDR3 bases are TGTGCCACTCAGGGTAACTATGGCTACACCTTC.

This rearrangement joins TRBV7-2 to TRBJ2-1, with 7 bases that match TRBD1. The CDR3 has 13 amino acids. With 4 bases clipped from V and 6 bases from J, the junction kept 3 bases outside the gene matches. The V gene's germline CDR1 is SGHTA and CDR2 FQGNSA. The CDR3 here is CASSYDRANEQFF. DNA for the CDR3: TGTGCCAGCAGCTACGACAGGGCCAATGAGCAGTTCTTC.

This rearrangement joins TRBV19 to TRBJ1-1; 9 bases fit TRBD1. Germline trimming cut 4 bases from V and 5 bases from J; bases unmatched to any gene: 5. This CDR3 contains 14 residues. The V gene's germline CDR1 is LNHDA and CDR2 SQIVND (reference sequence). The CDR3 coding sequence is TGTGCCAGTAGTACACAGGGGGCGGGAACTGAAGCTTTCTTT. This sequence encodes CASSTQGAGTEAFF.

This rearrangement joins TRBV6-5 to TRBJ1-5; unclear D gene. Germline V gene lookup returns CDR1 MNHEY and CDR2 SVGAGI. Trimming pared 6 bases from V and 6 bases from J, leaving 12 bases between. The CDR3 contains 13 residues. The CDR3 DNA sequence: TGTGCCAGCAGCCCCGGGTCCGGTCAGCCCCAGCATTTT. This sequence encodes CASSPGSGQPQHF.

The rearrangement joins TRBV3-1 (or the pseudogene TRBV3-2) to TRBJ2-1, with D perhaps matching TRBD1 (6 bases). The CDR3 runs to 16 residues. Germline values: CDR1 LGHDT, CDR2 YNNKEL (reference sequence). V lost 3 bases and J lost 4, with 16 bases in between. The CDR3 reads CASSHTQGKGYNEQFF. The CDR3 DNA reads as TGTGCCAGCAGCCACACACAGGGAAAAGGGTACAATGAGCAGTTCTTC.

This sequence joins TRBV7-2 and TRBJ2-5; 7 nucleotides align to TRBD1. From germline, CDR1 is SGHTA and CDR2 FQGNSA. With 5 bases clipped from V and 4 bases from J, the junction kept 7 bases outside the gene matches. The CDR3 is 14 residues long. The CDR3 bases are TGTGCCAGCAGCAAGCCTCCAGGGGGAGAGACCCAGTACTTC. This gives the protein CASSKPPGGETQYF.

CDR3 loop: CASSPDRSSYNEQFF. In nucleotides, the CDR3 is TGTGCCAGCTCCCCTGACAGAAGCTCCTACAATGAGCAGTTCTTC. The chain employs TRBV18 and TRBJ2-1; D may be TRBD1 (5 bases). V shed 6 bases and J shed 0 bases, with 12 bases lying between them. The CDR3 spans 15 residues. Germline CDR1 KGHSH, CDR2 LQKENI.

V and J are TRBV7-9 and TRBJ2-3; D not certain. With 3 bases removed from V and 4 bases from J, the gap between germline ends came to 11 bases. The CDR3 has 14 residues. In germline, CDR1 is SEHNR, CDR2 FQNEAQ (reference sequence). The CDR3 loop reads CASSFMAAADTQYF. The DNA of the CDR3 is TGTGCCAGCAGCTTCATGGCCGCCGCAGATACGCAGTATTTT.

The rearrangement uses TRBV5-1 and TRBJ1-4, with D perhaps matching TRBD1 (6 bases). The CDR3 runs to 16 residues. Germline CDR1 SGHRS, CDR2 YFSETQ. V gave up 2 bases and J gave up 0 bases, with 11 bases separating them. CDR3 residues: CASSLGQTSTNEKLFF. Written as DNA, the CDR3 is TGCGCCAGCAGCTTAGGACAGACCTCAACTAATGAAAAACTGTTTTTT.

This chain joins TRBV5-4 and TRBJ1-5, with D uncertain. CDR1 and CDR2 from the germline V gene are SGHNT and YYREEE (reference sequence). The CDR3 has 13 residues. Trimming shortened V by 4 bases and J by 8 bases, and 13 bases separated the two germline ends. The CDR3 sequence is CASSLTPAKPQHF. CDR3 nucleotides: TGTGCCAGCAGCCTTACACCCGCGAAGCCCCAGCATTTT. Full variable domain (outside the CDR3, taken from reference TRBV5-4 and TRBJ1-5): ETGVTQSPTHLIKTRGQQVTLRCSSQSGHNTVSWYQQALGQGPQFIFQYYREEENGRGNFPPRFSGLQFPNYSSELNVNALELDDSALYLCASSLTPAKPQHFGDGTRLSIL.

The rearrangement links TRBV20-1 to TRBJ2-2; unclear D gene. This CDR3 comprises 11 residues. Germline CDR1 and CDR2: DFQATT and SNEGSKA (reference sequence). With 3 bases removed from V and 7 bases from J, the gap between germline ends came to 6 bases. The CDR3 nucleotides read TGCAGTGCTAGCTTGCTCGGGGAGCTGTTTTTT. As protein: CSASLLGELFF.

The CDR3: CASEGTAYNEQFF. CDR3 DNA: TGTGCCAGTGAAGGGACAGCTTACAATGAGCAGTTCTTC. This chain joins TRBV14 and TRBJ2-1; the match to TRBD1 covers 7 bases. The CDR3 consists of 13 residues. V lost 9 bases and J lost 4; bases outside the gene matches: 6. The germline CDR1 and CDR2 sequences are SGHDN and FVKESK.